This T cell receptor (beta chain) was obtained from a study of T cell responses to AZD1222 COVID-19 vaccine. Points from the study as a whole: Nearly half of the spike-specific TCRs reportedly recognize variant regions that carry no mutations. Clonal diversity may have been underestimated, and the donors were mostly white British, with more females than males. Researchers report vaccine-associated CD4 TCRs spanning spike, with dominance at 160-218 and 743-854. Spike-specific TCR breadth and depth went up after people got two AZD1222 doses.

A remark on this clone: The antigen is undetermined.

V trimming: 4 bases; J trimming: 1 base; junction bases outside the gene matches: 3. Germline assignment: CDR1 MGHRA and CDR2 YSYEKL. The CDR3 extends over 14 amino acids. Profiled with immunoSEQ multiplex PCR; TCRdb holds only in-frame clones, not every one. The sample consists of over 100,000 clones, approximately 91% of them appearing once. The TCR was taken from an adult who received the AZD1222 COVID-19 vaccine. Sequencing was performed on peripheral blood, taken 28 days after the second AZD1222 dose. The chain combines TRBV4-1 with TRBJ1-1; the match to TRBD1 covers 7 bases. The CDR3 reads CASSPRTGNTEAFF. The CDR3 DNA reads as TGCGCCAGCAGCCCTAGGACAGGGAACACTGAAGCTTTCTTT.